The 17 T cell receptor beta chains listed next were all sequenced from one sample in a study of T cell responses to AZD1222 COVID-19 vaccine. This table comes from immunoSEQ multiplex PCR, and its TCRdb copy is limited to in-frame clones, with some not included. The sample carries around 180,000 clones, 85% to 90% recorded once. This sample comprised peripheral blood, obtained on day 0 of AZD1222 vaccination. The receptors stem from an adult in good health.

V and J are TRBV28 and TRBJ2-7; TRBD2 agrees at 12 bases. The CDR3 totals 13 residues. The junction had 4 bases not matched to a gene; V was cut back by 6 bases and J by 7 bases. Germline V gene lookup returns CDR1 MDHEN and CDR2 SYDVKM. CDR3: CASRTLAGGEQYF. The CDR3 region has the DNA TGTGCCAGCAGGACACTAGCGGGAGGTGAGCAGTACTTC.

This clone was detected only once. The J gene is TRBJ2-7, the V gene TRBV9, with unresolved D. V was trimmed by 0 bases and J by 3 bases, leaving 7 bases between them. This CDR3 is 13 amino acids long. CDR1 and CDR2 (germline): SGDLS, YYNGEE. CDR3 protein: CASSVESFYEQYF. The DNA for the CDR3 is TGTGCCAGCAGCGTAGAAAGTTTCTACGAGCAGTACTTC.

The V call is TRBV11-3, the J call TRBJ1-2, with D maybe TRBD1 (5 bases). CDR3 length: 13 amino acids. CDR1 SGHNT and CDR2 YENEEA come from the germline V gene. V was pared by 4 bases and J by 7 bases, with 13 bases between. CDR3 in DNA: TGTGCCAGCAGCTCCGGGACTTCTGGTGGCTACACCTTC. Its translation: CASSSGTSGGYTF.

Here the CDR3 DNA reads TGTGCCAGCACAAAGGACAGCCTTAACTATGGCTACACCTTC. It codes for CASTKDSLNYGYTF. V and J are TRBV28 and TRBJ1-2, with D possibly matching TRBD1 (6 bases). V was trimmed by 7 bases and J by 1 base, leaving 13 bases between them. Germline V CDR1 and CDR2: MDHEN, SYDVKM. CDR3 size: 14 residues.

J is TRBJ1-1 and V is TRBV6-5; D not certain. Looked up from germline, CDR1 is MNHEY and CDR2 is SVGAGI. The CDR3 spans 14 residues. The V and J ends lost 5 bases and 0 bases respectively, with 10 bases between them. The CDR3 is CASSTDGVNTEAFF. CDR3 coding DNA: TGTGCCAGCAGTACCGACGGAGTGAACACTGAAGCTTTCTTT.

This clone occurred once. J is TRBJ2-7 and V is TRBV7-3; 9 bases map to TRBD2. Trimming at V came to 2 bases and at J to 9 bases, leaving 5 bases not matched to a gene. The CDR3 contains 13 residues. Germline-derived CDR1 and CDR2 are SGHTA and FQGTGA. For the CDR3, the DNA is TGTGCCAGCAGCTTAGTAGCGGGAGAGGGGCAGTACTTC. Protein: CASSLVAGEGQYF.

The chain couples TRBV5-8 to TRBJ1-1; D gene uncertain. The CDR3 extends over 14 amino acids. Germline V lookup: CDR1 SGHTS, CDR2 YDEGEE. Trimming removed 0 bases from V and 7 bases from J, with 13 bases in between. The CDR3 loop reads CASSLGLAGSEAFF. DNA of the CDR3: TGTGCCAGCAGCTTGGGCCTGGCGGGGAGTGAAGCTTTCTTT.

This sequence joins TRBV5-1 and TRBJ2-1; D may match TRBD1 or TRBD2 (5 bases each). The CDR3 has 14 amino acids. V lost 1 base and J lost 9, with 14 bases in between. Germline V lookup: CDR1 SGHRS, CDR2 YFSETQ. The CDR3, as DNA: TGCGCCAGCAGCTTGTCGCAAACAGGACTTGAGCAGTTCTTC. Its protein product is CASSLSQTGLEQFF.

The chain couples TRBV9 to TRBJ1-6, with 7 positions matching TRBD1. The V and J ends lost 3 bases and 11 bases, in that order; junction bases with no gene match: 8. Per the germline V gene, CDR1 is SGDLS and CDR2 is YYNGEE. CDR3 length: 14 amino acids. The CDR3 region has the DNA TGTGCCAGCAGCGCCACCGAGGACAGGACACCCCTCCACTTT. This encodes CASSATEDRTPLHF. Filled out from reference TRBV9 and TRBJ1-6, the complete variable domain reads DSGVTQTPKHLITATGQRVTLRCSPRSGDLSVYWYQQSLDQGLQFLIQYYNGEERAKGNILERFSAQQFPDLHSELNLSSLELGDSALYFCASSATEDRTPLHFGNGTRLTVT.

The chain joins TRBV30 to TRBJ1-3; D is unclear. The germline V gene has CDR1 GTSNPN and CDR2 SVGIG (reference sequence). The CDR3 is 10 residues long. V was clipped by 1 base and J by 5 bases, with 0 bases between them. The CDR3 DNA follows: TGTGCCTGGAGTGGAAACACCATATATTTT. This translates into CAWSGNTIYF.

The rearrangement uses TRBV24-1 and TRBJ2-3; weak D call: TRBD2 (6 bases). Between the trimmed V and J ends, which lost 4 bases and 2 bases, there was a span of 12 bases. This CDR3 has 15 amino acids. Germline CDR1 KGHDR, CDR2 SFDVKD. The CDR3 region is CATSESGVSTDTQYF. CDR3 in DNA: TGTGCCACCAGTGAGTCGGGGGTTTCCACAGATACGCAGTATTTT.

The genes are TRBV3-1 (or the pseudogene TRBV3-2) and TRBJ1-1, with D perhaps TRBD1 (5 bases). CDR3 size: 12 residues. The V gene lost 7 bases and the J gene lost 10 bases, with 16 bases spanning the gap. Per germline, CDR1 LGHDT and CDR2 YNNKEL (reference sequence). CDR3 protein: CASIDRERGAFF. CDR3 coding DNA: TGTGCCAGCATCGACCGGGAAAGGGGAGCTTTCTTT.

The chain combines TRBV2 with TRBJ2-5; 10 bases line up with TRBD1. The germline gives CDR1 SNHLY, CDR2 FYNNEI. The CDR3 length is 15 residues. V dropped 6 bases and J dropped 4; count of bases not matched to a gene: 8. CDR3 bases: TGTGCCAGCAGCCTCGACAGGGGGCGCAGAGAGACCCAGTACTTC. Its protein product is CASSLDRGRRETQYF.

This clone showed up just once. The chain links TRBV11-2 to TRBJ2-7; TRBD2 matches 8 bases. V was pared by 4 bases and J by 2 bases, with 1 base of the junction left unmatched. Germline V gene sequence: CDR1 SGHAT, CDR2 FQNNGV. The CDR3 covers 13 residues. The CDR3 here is CASSSGLAYEQYF. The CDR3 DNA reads TGTGCCAGCAGCTCGGGACTAGCCTACGAGCAGTACTTC.

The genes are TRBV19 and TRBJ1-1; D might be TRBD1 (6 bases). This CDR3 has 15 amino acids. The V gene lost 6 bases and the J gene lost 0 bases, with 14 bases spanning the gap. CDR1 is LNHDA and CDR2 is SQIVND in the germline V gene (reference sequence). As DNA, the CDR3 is TGTGCCAGTAGAATGGAACAGGGACTGAACACTGAAGCTTTCTTT. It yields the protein CASRMEQGLNTEAFF. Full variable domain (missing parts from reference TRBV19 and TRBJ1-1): DGGITQSPKYLFRKEGQNVTLSCEQNLNHDAMYWYRQDPGQGLRLIYYSQIVNDFQKGDIAEGYSVSREKKESFPLTVTSAQKNPTAFYLCASRMEQGLNTEAFFGQGTRLTVV.

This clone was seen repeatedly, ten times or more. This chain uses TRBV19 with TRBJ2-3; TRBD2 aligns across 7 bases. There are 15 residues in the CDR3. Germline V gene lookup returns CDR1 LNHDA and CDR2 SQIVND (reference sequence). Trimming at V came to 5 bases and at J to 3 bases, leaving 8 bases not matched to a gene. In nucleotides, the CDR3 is TGTGCCAGTAGTCCCCTCGGCGGGAGAACAGATACGCAGTATTTT. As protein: CASSPLGGRTDTQYF.

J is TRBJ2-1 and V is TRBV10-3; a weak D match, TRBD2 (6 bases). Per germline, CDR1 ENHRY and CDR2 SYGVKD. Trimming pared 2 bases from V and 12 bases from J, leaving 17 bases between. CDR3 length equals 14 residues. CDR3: CAISEPGLTEGQFF. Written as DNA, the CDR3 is TGTGCCATCAGTGAGCCGGGACTGACCGAAGGGCAGTTCTTC.